The T cell receptor (beta chain) under discussion was sequenced for a study of blood T cells in healthy people across ages. The authors ran a second PCR of roughly 6 to 12 cycles using a sample-barcoded 5' primer and a J-beta primer mix. Individual samples furnished no less than 2.5 million CDR3-containing paired-end reads apiece. TCRdb reprocessed the 5' RACE reads with MiXCR, giving one entry per CDR3 protein. In the table there are approximately 580,000 distinct CDR3 sequences, around 24% of which are singletons. This clonotype appeared a few times. Separately, the same data were catalogued under a study of T cells of mothers and their children. That source adds: At a sensitivity of about 100 clones per million clonotypes, no persistent microchimeric T cell clones appeared.

The sequencing sample was made of blood. This TCR derives from a boy under 18 in good health.

The CDR3 region is CASLQGSGHGYTF. CDR3 coding DNA: TGTGCCAGCCTACAGGGATCGGGTCATGGCTACACCTTC. The chain couples TRBV12-3 or TRBV12-4 to TRBJ1-2, with D possibly being TRBD1 (6 bases). The CDR3 runs 13 residues. The V end was cut by 8 bases, the J end by 6 bases, with 16 bases between.